This TCR beta chain is from a study of vaccination effects on CD4 cells after COVID-19. Within the ViraFEST assay, antigen-specific CD4+ T cells underwent expansion with viral peptide pools prior to sequencing. The authors isolated CD4+ T cells after roughly 10 days of culture. Either the BNT162b2 or mRNA-1273 vaccine was given to participants in two doses. Assay: immunoSEQ multiplex PCR; the TCRdb copy retains only in-frame clones and omits some. Of around 30,000 clones in the sample, 55% to 70% were seen once. The junction had 7 bases not matched to a gene; V was cut back by 4 bases and J by 2 bases. CDR1 and CDR2 from the germline V gene are MNHEY and SVGAGI. The CDR3 has 15 residues. As regards this clone: Its cognate antigen is unknown.

Study results and limitations: The study, lacking early post-infection timepoints, had few convalescent patients.

Sequences were derived from CD4+ T cells from PBMCs cultured with SARS-CoV-2 spike peptides, sampled after COVID-19 vaccination. This chain links TRBV6-5 with TRBJ2-7, with 8 bases lining up with TRBD2. The TCR comes from a human donor who received a COVID-19 vaccine. The CDR3: CASSFSGDPTYEQYF. Written as DNA, the CDR3 is TGTGCCAGCAGTTTTAGCGGGGACCCCACCTACGAGCAGTACTTC.